The clone carrying this T cell receptor (beta chain) was found a few times. Its antigen is currently unknown. TCRdb re-derived calls from the RT-PCR reads in MiXCR, one entry per CDR3 protein. This table holds around 160,000 distinct CDR3 sequences, about a tenth found once. These data come from a study of response to subunit inactivated influenza vaccine. Study-wide results and limits: T cells newly recruited by each seasonal influenza vaccination are few, the authors suggested.

There are 16 residues in the CDR3. With 0 bases clipped from V and 4 bases from J, the junction kept 6 bases outside the gene matches. Per germline, CDR1 SGHRS and CDR2 YFSETQ. This receptor was identified in a man in his fifties or sixties who received an inactivated influenza vaccine. Sequencing was performed on non-naive T cells sorted from PBMCs, taken 40 to 50 days after vaccination. The chain joins TRBV5-1 to TRBJ2-2; TRBD1 matches 7 bases. This chain's CDR3 is CASSLGQGQTTGELFF. DNA for the CDR3: TGCGCCAGCAGCTTGGGACAGGGTCAAACCACCGGGGAGCTGTTTTTT.